This T cell receptor beta chain is drawn from a study of T-cell memory formation after mild COVID-19. About the research overall: Clustering of TCRs was largely donor specific. Broader study findings: Prior to infection, memory already included some responding clones, suggesting cross-reactive memory joined. Researchers report contracting CD4+ clones mostly in CM and EM, with CD8+ clones in EMRA.

Amplification by 5'RACE using constant-segment primers produced TCR alpha and TCR beta cDNA libraries that carried sample barcodes and UMIs. TCRdb fed the 5' RACE reads into MiXCR, producing one record per CDR3 protein. This sample carries approximately 290,000 distinct CDR3 sequences, less than 20% of them seen once, and the ten largest clones take 22%. This clonotype was detected only a few times. Its target is not known. The sample consisted of PBMCs or a T cell subset sorted from them (not recorded which). The clonotype comes from a man aged 18-30 years who had mild COVID-19 (a few samples of this study predate the infection). Cell type and time point are not known.

Here the CDR3 reads CASSLGDREVPEAFF. The CDR3, as DNA: TGCGCCAGCAGCTTGGGGGACAGGGAGGTTCCAGAAGCTTTCTTT. V usage is TRBV5-1 and J usage is TRBJ1-1; 9 positions match TRBD1. Germline trimming cut 0 bases from V and 8 bases from J; bases unmatched to any gene: 8. This CDR3 comprises 15 residues. CDR1 SGHRS and CDR2 YFSETQ come from the germline V gene. The full variable domain, completed using reference TRBV5-1 and TRBJ1-1, is KAGVTQTPRYLIKTRGQQVTLSCSPISGHRSVSWYQQTPGQGLQFLFEYFSETQRNKGNFPGRFSGRQFSNSRSEMNVSTLELGDSALYLCASSLGDREVPEAFFGQGTRLTVV.